This paragraph reports one T cell receptor (beta chain). The antigen is undetermined. The data are from a study of high-grade serous ovarian cancer treatment subgroups. Notes on the study in general: TCR relatedness rose with neoantigen level and trended with mutation load.

The method was immunoSEQ multiplex PCR; TCRdb's version includes in-frame clones alone and lacks a portion of them. The sample yields about 36,000 clones, 79% seen once. CDR3 size: 13 residues. V lost 6 bases and J lost 5, with 13 bases in between. The germline V gene has CDR1 ENHRY and CDR2 SYGVKD. Tumor samples were taken before definitive surgery or chemotherapy. The material sequenced was tumor tissue. J is TRBJ1-2 and V is TRBV10-3; no reliable D call. The sequence was collected from a human donor with high-grade serous ovarian cancer. In DNA, the CDR3 is TGTGCCATCAGCCCGGAGTCTCGGTATGGCTACACCTTC. Protein product: CAISPESRYGYTF.